The clone carrying this T cell receptor beta chain was seen repeatedly, ten times or more. Its antigen remains unidentified. One end of the junction fails to match germline, which may point to a read error. This sample was taken from a study of T-cell memory formation after mild COVID-19. Study-level results: Those CD4+ clones that contracted were mainly in CM and EM (CD8+ ones in EMRA).

TCRdb called the 5' RACE reads again in MiXCR, with one record for every CDR3 protein. Of approximately 240,000 distinct CDR3 sequences listed, over 15% are singletons. Germline V CDR1 and CDR2: SSHAT, FNYEAQ (reference sequence). The CDR3 covers 16 residues. This sequence joins TRBV7-7 and TRBJ2-2; no reliable D call. The TCR originated in a young man who had mild COVID-19 (a few samples of this study predate the infection). Cell type and time point are not known. Sequencing was done on a sample of PBMCs or a T cell subset sorted from them (not recorded which). This CDR3 reads CASSQTSYGVSGELFF. Written as DNA, the CDR3 is TGTGCTAGCAGCCAGACCAGCTATGGTGTGTCCGGGGAGCTGTTTTTT.